This T cell receptor (beta chain) was recorded in a study of blood T cells in healthy people across ages. Using a J-beta primer mix together with a sample-barcoded 5' primer, a second PCR was run for roughly 6 to 12 cycles. TCRdb re-derived calls from the 5' RACE reads in MiXCR, one entry per CDR3 protein. This table has about 670,000 distinct CDR3 sequences, more than 45% appearing once. Study-level points and caveats: Since the PBMCs were unsorted, naive and antigen-experienced cells could not be conclusively compared.

This CDR3 contains 14 residues. CDR1 is DFQATT and CDR2 is SNEGSKA in the germline V gene (reference sequence). Trimming at V came to 7 bases and at J to 4 bases, leaving 9 bases not matched to a gene. About this clonotype: What it recognizes is unknown.

The clonotype was recovered from an elderly woman in good health. Material: blood. J is TRBJ1-2 and V is TRBV20-1, with 10 positions matching TRBD1. In DNA, the CDR3 is TGCAGTGACCTCGACAGGGGGCGCCGCTATGGCTACACCTTC. It is translated as CSDLDRGRRYGYTF.